This TCR beta chain was profiled in a study of blood T cell repertoires in COVID-19. On the study more broadly: Acute-phase and convalescent COVID-19 samples originated in the United States, Italy and Spain. Nucleic acid was either cDNA or gDNA, and it came from T cells, B-cell-depleted T cells, or PBMCs.

V trimming: 6 bases; J trimming: 10 bases; junction bases outside the gene matches: 11. CDR1 is LNHDA, CDR2 SQIVND, per germline (reference sequence). This CDR3 region has 16 residues. Followed longitudinally, the Seattle patients had been enrolled during active infection. In the authors' workflow: Reference gene primer amplification in the assay estimated nucleated cell counts. The data were produced by immunoSEQ multiplex PCR, yet TCRdb's version contains in-frame clones alone and is incomplete. V and J calls and clone size are those listed in that table; D and trimming were worked out from the DNA. The sample holds around 57,000 clones, roughly 90% seen once.

J is TRBJ2-1 and V is TRBV19, with 14 bases identical to TRBD2. The receptor was derived from a woman of 80 years or more with COVID-19, enrolled during active disease. The sample comprised peripheral blood. The CDR3 bases are TGTGCCAGTAGCCTCCGACTAGCGGGGGGGCCCTTGGAGCAGTTCTTC. Translation gives CASSLRLAGGPLEQFF.